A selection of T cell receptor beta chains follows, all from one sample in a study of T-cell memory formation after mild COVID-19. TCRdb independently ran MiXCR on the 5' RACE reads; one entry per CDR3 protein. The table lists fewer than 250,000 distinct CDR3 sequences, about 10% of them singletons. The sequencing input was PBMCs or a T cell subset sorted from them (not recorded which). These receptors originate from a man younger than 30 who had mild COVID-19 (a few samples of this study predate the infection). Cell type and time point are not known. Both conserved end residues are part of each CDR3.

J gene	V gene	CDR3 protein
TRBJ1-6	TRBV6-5	CASSYSGVGVNYNSPLHF
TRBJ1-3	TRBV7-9	CASSLDDRLGNTIYF
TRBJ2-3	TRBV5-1	CASSWSTDTQYF
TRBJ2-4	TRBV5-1	CASSLEGVRKYF
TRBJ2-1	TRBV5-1	CASSLEGPQFF
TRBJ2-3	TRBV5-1	CASSLGAGGLTDTQYF
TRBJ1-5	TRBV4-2	CASSQVQDQPQHF
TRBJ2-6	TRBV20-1	CSARPGGAGANVLTF
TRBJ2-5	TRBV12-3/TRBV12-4	CASSLTETEETQYF
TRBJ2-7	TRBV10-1	CASSPGQGKPHTYEQYF
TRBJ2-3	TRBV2	CASSLIGLAGGTKTQYF
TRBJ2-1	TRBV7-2	CASSASGGFYNEQFF
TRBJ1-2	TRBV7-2	CASSLGEGSKGYTF
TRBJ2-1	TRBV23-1	CAGQDGDEQFF
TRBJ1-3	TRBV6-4	CASSDGGLAGNTIYF
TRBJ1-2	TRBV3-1	CASSQGRGASYTF
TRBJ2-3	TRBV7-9	CASSQSGTDTQYF
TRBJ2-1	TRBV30	CAWSVGLAGNNEQFF
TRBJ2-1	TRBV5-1	CASSTGHGRGNEQFF
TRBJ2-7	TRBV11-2	CASSRPAAAYEQYF
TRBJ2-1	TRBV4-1	CASRFQTGGYNEQFF
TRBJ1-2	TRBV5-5	CASSPRRTGGFGGYTF
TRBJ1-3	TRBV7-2	CASTVVAGSSGNTIYF
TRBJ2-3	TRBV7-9	CASSLGRTDTDTQYF
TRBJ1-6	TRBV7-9	CASSWQGPANSPLHF
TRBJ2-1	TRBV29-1	CSVDLAGAIINEQFF
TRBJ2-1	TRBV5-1	CASSLMFRGRRQFF
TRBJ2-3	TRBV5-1	CASSLMGGRGDTQYF
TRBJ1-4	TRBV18	CASSPDRGSREKLFF
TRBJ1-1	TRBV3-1	CASSQRTQNTEAFF
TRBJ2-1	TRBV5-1	CASSLRSGYGEQFF
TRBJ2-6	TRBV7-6	CASSSGLAGGWSGANVLTF